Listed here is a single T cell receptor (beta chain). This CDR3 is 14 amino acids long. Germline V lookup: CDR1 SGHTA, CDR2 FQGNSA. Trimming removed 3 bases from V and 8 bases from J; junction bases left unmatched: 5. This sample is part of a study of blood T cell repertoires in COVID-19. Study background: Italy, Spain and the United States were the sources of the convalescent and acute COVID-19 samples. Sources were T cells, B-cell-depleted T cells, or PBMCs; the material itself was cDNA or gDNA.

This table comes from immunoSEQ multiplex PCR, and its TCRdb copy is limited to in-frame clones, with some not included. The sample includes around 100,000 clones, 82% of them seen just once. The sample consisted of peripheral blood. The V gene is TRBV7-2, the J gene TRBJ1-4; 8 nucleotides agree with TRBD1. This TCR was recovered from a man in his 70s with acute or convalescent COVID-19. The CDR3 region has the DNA TGTGCCAGCAGCTTTCGACAGGGGCGGGAAAAACTGTTTTTT. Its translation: CASSFRQGREKLFF.